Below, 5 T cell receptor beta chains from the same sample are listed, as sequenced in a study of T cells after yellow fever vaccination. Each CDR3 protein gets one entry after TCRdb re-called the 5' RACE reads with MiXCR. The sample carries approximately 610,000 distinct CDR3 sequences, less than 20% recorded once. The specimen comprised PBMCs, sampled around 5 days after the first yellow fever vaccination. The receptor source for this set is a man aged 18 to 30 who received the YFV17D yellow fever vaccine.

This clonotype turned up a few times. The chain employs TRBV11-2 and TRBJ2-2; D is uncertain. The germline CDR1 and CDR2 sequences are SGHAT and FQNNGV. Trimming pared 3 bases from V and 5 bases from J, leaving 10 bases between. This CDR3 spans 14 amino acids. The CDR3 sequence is CASSFPSRTGELFF. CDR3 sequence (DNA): TGTGCCAGCAGCTTCCCGTCTAGGACCGGGGAGCTGTTTTTT.

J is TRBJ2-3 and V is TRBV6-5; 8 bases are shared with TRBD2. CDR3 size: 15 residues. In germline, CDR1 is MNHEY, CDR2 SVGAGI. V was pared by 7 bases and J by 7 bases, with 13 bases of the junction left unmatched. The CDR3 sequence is CASISSGGPMNTQYF. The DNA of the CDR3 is TGTGCCAGCATTTCCTCGGGGGGGCCGATGAATACGCAGTATTTT.

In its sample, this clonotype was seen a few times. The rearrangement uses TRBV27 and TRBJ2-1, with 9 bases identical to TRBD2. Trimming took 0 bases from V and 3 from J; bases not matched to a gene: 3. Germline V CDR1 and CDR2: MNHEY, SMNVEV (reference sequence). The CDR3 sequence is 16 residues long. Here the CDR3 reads CASSLSAGGYYNEQFF. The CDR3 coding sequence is TGTGCCAGCAGTTTATCAGCGGGGGGCTACTACAATGAGCAGTTCTTC.

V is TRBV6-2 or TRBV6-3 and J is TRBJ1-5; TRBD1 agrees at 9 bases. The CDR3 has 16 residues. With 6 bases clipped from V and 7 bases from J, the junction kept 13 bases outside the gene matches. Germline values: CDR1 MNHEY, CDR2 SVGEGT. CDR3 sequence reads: CASRTTQGAFGQPQHF. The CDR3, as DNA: TGTGCCAGCAGGACAACACAGGGGGCGTTTGGGCAGCCCCAGCATTTT.

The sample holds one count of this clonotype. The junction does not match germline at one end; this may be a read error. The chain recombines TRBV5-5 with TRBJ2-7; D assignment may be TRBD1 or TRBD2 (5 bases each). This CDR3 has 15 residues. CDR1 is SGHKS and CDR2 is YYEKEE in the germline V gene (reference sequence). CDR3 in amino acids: CASLSTEGRPYEQHF. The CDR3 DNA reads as TGTGCCAGCCTCTCGACAGAGGGACGACCCTACGAGCAGCACTTC.